What follows are 16 T cell receptor beta chains derived from one specimen sequenced in a study of T cells after yellow fever vaccination. Each CDR3 protein gets one entry after TCRdb re-called the 5' RACE reads with MiXCR. The sample records around 360,000 distinct CDR3 sequences, around 10% being singletons. The source was PBMCs, collected on the day of the first yellow fever vaccination. All receptors come from a man younger than 30 who received the YFV17D yellow fever vaccine.

This clonotype was seen a few times. CDR3: CASSQVSGGISTDTQYF. In DNA, the CDR3 is TGCGCCAGCAGCCAAGTCTCGGGGGGGATAAGCACAGATACGCAGTATTTT. V usage is TRBV4-3 and J usage is TRBJ2-3; 8 positions match TRBD2. Germline V CDR1 and CDR2: LGHNA, YSLEER. The V gene end was trimmed by 1 base and the J gene end by 0 bases; junction bases not matched to a gene: 6. The CDR3 runs 17 residues.

The J gene is TRBJ1-1, the V gene TRBV6-4, with D unresolved. The CDR3 is 13 amino acids. Germline V gives CDR1 MRHNA, CDR2 SNTAGT. V was cut by 0 bases and J by 4 bases, with 6 bases left in between. The CDR3 protein is CASSDSGSTEAFF. CDR3 nucleotide sequence: TGTGCCAGCAGTGACTCGGGGAGCACTGAAGCTTTCTTT.

This clonotype was detected a few times. In nucleotides, the CDR3 is TGTGCCAGCGGCCGGGACAGGGGTCTGGGGGAGCAGTTCTTC. It specifies CASGRDRGLGEQFF. The chain joins TRBV19 to TRBJ2-1; 10 bases are shared with TRBD1. Per germline, CDR1 LNHDA and CDR2 SQIVND (reference sequence). The junction had 12 bases not matched to a gene; V was cut back by 9 bases and J by 10 bases. The CDR3 totals 14 residues.

This clonotype was seen only a few times. V and J are TRBV7-3 and TRBJ2-7; tentative D call: TRBD1 (6 bases). V was cut by 1 base and J by 1 base, with 14 bases left in between. The germline V gene has CDR1 SGHTA and CDR2 FQGTGA. The CDR3 is 16 residues long. The CDR3 region is CASSLSPRTVSYEQYV. The DNA for the CDR3 is TGTGCCAGCAGCTTAAGCCCGAGGACAGTATCCTACGAGCAGTACGTC.

This clonotype was recorded many times. V gene TRBV15 combines with J gene TRBJ1-1, with D unresolved. The CDR3 loop spans 15 amino acids. The V end lost 0 bases, the J end lost 3 bases, and 11 bases lay between the germline ends. The germline CDR1 and CDR2 sequences are LNHNV and YYDKDF (reference sequence). CDR3 in DNA: TGTGCCACCAGCAGAGACCTGGGGTGGGACACTGAAGCTTTCTTT. Its translation: CATSRDLGWDTEAFF.

The V gene is TRBV12-3 or TRBV12-4, the J gene TRBJ2-7; 8 bases are shared with TRBD2. V lost 7 bases, J lost 7 bases, and 18 bases stayed unmatched. CDR3 length: 16 residues. The CDR3 DNA reads as TGTGCCAGCAATTCTTGGACAACCGCGGGGGGTGGAGAGCAGTACTTC. It codes for CASNSWTTAGGGEQYF.

Only a few counts were recorded for this clonotype. The rearrangement uses TRBV12-3 or TRBV12-4 and TRBJ2-3; D is possibly TRBD1 (6 bases). V was clipped by 3 bases and J by 4 bases, with 11 bases between them. CDR3 length: 14 amino acids. CDR3 loop: CASSLWQGPDTQYF. CDR3 nucleotide sequence: TGTGCCAGCAGTTTGTGGCAGGGGCCAGATACGCAGTATTTT.

This clonotype was detected only a few times. This rearrangement joins TRBV4-2 to TRBJ2-7, with 9 bases matching TRBD1. With 0 bases clipped from V and 3 bases from J, the junction kept 6 bases outside the gene matches. The V gene's germline CDR1 is LGHNA and CDR2 YNFKEQ. This CDR3 spans 16 amino acids. DNA of the CDR3: TGTGCCAGCAGCCAAGATAAGGGACAGGGAGGCTACGAGCAGTACTTC. It is translated as CASSQDKGQGGYEQYF.

The chain is built from TRBV7-2 and TRBJ1-3; D gene ambiguous. The CDR3 has 15 amino acids. Trimming shortened V by 2 bases and J by 2 bases, and 10 bases separated the two germline ends. The germline CDR1 and CDR2 sequences are SGHTA and FQGNSA. The CDR3 bases are TGTGCCAGCAGCTTATTTCTCTTAGCTGGAAACACCATATATTTT. Translating it yields CASSLFLLAGNTIYF.

This chain joins TRBV6-6 and TRBJ1-1; TRBD1 matches at 7 bases. The CDR3 runs to 13 residues. Germline CDR1 is MNHNY and CDR2 is SVGAGI (reference sequence). The trim removed 7 bases at V and 4 bases at J, leaving 6 bases unmatched. The CDR3 spells CASNRQGSTEAFF. The CDR3 DNA reads TGTGCCAGCAACCGACAGGGCAGCACTGAAGCTTTCTTT.

The sample holds many counts of this clonotype. The chain uses TRBV24-1 and TRBJ2-5, with a tentative D call TRBD1 (5 bases). The germline gives CDR1 KGHDR, CDR2 SFDVKD. V was shortened by 3 bases and J by 5 bases, with 6 bases between the two germline ends. The CDR3 runs 12 residues. The CDR3 loop is CATSDPGETQYF. In DNA, the CDR3 is TGTGCCACCAGTGATCCAGGGGAGACCCAGTACTTC.

V gene TRBV3-1 combines with J gene TRBJ2-3; 12 nucleotides agree with TRBD2. Germline V gives CDR1 LGHDT, CDR2 YNNKEL (reference sequence). There are 16 residues in the CDR3. V lost 1 base and J lost 8; bases outside the gene matches: 7. The CDR3 protein is CASSQGTSGVQGTQYF. The CDR3 coding sequence is TGTGCCAGCAGCCAAGGGACTAGCGGGGTACAGGGTACGCAGTATTTT.

This clonotype was counted between two and nine times. The genes are TRBV7-6 and TRBJ2-5, with 8 bases fitting TRBD2. The CDR3 spans 14 residues. The J segment lost 5 bases and the V segment lost 1 base, leaving 3 bases of the junction unmatched. Germline assignment: CDR1 SGHVS and CDR2 FNYEAQ. CDR3 sequence (DNA): TGTGCCAGCAGCTTAGTCCCTAGCGGGGAGACCCAGTACTTC. This encodes CASSLVPSGETQYF.

This chain links TRBV10-1 with TRBJ2-3; D unresolved. CDR1 WNHNN and CDR2 SYGVQD come from the germline V gene (reference sequence). Trimming pared 3 bases from V and 5 bases from J, leaving 12 bases between. The CDR3 has 14 amino acids. The CDR3 DNA reads TGCGCCAGCAGTGAACGGACGTGGCAAGATACGCAGTATTTT. Translated, it gives CASSERTWQDTQYF.

This rearrangement joins TRBV29-1 to TRBJ2-1; 10 bases are shared with TRBD2. Germline V gene lookup returns CDR1 SQVTM and CDR2 ANQGSEA. The CDR3 is made up of 16 amino acids. Trimming took 5 bases from V and 4 from J; bases not matched to a gene: 11. Here the CDR3 DNA reads TGCAGCGTTCCACTAGCGGGGAGAAAGATGTACAATGAGCAGTTCTTC. It is translated as CSVPLAGRKMYNEQFF.

The rearrangement uses TRBV7-9 and TRBJ1-1; tentatively, D is TRBD1 (5 bases). Looked up from germline, CDR1 is SEHNR and CDR2 is FQNEAQ (reference sequence). The CDR3 has 15 residues. V shed 6 bases and J shed 0 bases, with 14 bases lying between them. CDR3 nucleotides: TGTGCCAGCAGTCTAGGTGGGACCATGAACACTGAAGCTTTCTTT. Amino acids: CASSLGGTMNTEAFF.